One and the same sample provided the 12 T cell receptor beta chains below, sequenced in a study of blood T cell repertoires in COVID-19. Assay: immunoSEQ multiplex PCR; the TCRdb copy retains only in-frame clones and omits some. The repertoire holds some 290,000 clones, with 85% to 90% as singletons. The sample was peripheral blood. The receptors were sampled from a young woman with COVID-19, enrolled during active disease.

The rearrangement uses TRBV5-6 and TRBJ2-5, with 10 nucleotides matching TRBD2. Looked up from germline, CDR1 is SGHDT and CDR2 is YYEEEE. V shed 2 bases and J 5 bases; nucleotides not matched to a gene: 12. This CDR3 has 17 residues. The CDR3: CASSFLLAGKEAETQYF. CDR3 sequence (DNA): TGTGCCAGCAGCTTCCTACTAGCGGGAAAAGAGGCGGAGACCCAGTACTTC.

The genes are TRBV7-9 and TRBJ1-2; possibly TRBD1 for D (5 bases). The CDR3 contains 13 residues. With 7 bases removed from V and 8 bases from J, the gap between germline ends came to 17 bases. Germline CDR1 SEHNR, CDR2 FQNEAQ (reference sequence). The CDR3 sequence: CASTEWQGRGYTF. CDR3 bases: TGTGCCAGCACCGAATGGCAGGGAAGGGGCTACACCTTC. Full variable domain (outside the CDR3, taken from reference TRBV7-9 and TRBJ1-2): DTGVSQNPRHKITKRGQNVTFRCDPISEHNRLYWYRQTLGQGPEFLTYFQNEAQLEKSRLLSDRFSAERPKGSFSTLEIQRTEQGDSAMYLCASTEWQGRGYTFGSGTRLTVV.

The genes are TRBV24-1 and TRBJ2-7; 8 bases line up with TRBD1. V was clipped by 5 bases and J by 6 bases; unmatched bases: 2. From germline, CDR1 is KGHDR and CDR2 SFDVKD. The CDR3 runs 12 residues. The CDR3 bases are TGTGCCACCAGTGGGACAGGGAGCGAGCAGTACTTC. Translation: CATSGTGSEQYF.

This clone was seen a handful of times. The chain uses TRBV9 and TRBJ2-2; D possibly corresponds to TRBD2 (5 bases). Trimming cost V 5 bases and J 4 bases, with 12 bases left between them. The CDR3 is made up of 14 amino acids. The V gene's germline CDR1 is SGDLS and CDR2 YYNGEE. The CDR3 nucleotides are TGTGCCAGCAGGAGGGCGCACGGCACCGGGGAGCTGTTTTTT. It translates to CASRRAHGTGELFF.

This sequence joins TRBV5-6 and TRBJ1-2; D not certain. Germline CDR1 is SGHDT and CDR2 is YYEEEE. This CDR3 region has 14 residues. Deletions cut 1 base from V and 3 bases from J, with 10 bases between. This chain's CDR3 is CASSLFHGDYGYTF. The CDR3 DNA sequence: TGTGCCAGCAGCTTGTTTCACGGAGACTATGGCTACACCTTC.

This chain connects TRBV5-1 to TRBJ2-2, with a weak D call TRBD2 (6 bases). The CDR3 length is 15 residues. V lost 0 bases, J lost 2 bases, and 8 bases lay in between. Germline V gives CDR1 SGHRS, CDR2 YFSETQ. The CDR3 region is CASSLGLVNTGELFF. CDR3 bases: TGCGCCAGCAGCTTGGGACTAGTTAACACCGGGGAGCTGTTTTTT.

CDR3 bases: TGTGCCAGCATGGGACAGGGTTCTTCACCCCTCCACTTT. Its translation is CASMGQGSSPLHF. The chain employs TRBV6-5 and TRBJ1-6; 9 positions agree with TRBD1. Germline trimming cut 7 bases from V and 9 bases from J; bases unmatched to any gene: 4. Germline CDR1 MNHEY, CDR2 SVGAGI. CDR3 length: 13 amino acids.

V and J are TRBV7-8 and TRBJ2-3; 13 bases fit TRBD2. J gave up 4 bases and V 5 bases, and 6 bases lay outside the gene matches. Looked up from germline, CDR1 is SGHVS and CDR2 is FQNEAQ. The length of the CDR3 is 16 residues. CDR3 DNA sequence: TGTGCCAGCAGCAGTCCGGGACTAGCGGGATCAGATACGCAGTATTTT. Its translation: CASSSPGLAGSDTQYF.

V and J are TRBV6-5 and TRBJ2-2; maybe TRBD1 (5 bases). This CDR3 contains 14 residues. The V end lost 7 bases, the J end lost 1 base, and 10 bases lay between the germline ends. Germline CDR1 is MNHEY and CDR2 is SVGAGI. The CDR3 sequence: CASTFGQNTGELFF. CDR3 DNA: TGTGCCAGCACTTTCGGACAGAACACCGGGGAGCTGTTTTTT.

The chain couples TRBV10-2 to TRBJ1-5; weak D call: TRBD1 (5 bases). V lost 0 bases and J lost 3, with 9 bases in between. There are 15 residues in the CDR3. CDR1 and CDR2 (germline): WSHSY, SAAADI. CDR3 bases: TGCGCCAGCAGTGAGTCGGGGCCCGCCAATCAGCCCCAGCATTTT. As protein: CASSESGPANQPQHF.

The V call is TRBV15, the J call TRBJ2-1; no clear D gene. The CDR3 consists of 14 residues. The V end lost 1 base, the J end lost 3 bases, and 7 bases lay between the germline ends. Looked up from germline, CDR1 is LNHNV and CDR2 is YYDKDF (reference sequence). In DNA, the CDR3 is TGTGCCACCAGCAGAGGCCAGATCTACAATGAGCAGTTCTTC. As protein: CATSRGQIYNEQFF.

This chain uses TRBV11-2 with TRBJ1-4; the D gene is possibly TRBD1 (6 bases). Per germline, CDR1 SGHAT and CDR2 FQNNGV. CDR3 length equals 15 residues. Trimming removed 4 bases at V and 8 bases at J, with 17 bases between. CDR3 amino acids: CASSSQRGAGEKLFF. CDR3 DNA: TGTGCCAGCAGCTCCCAACGGGGGGCGGGAGAAAAACTGTTTTTT.